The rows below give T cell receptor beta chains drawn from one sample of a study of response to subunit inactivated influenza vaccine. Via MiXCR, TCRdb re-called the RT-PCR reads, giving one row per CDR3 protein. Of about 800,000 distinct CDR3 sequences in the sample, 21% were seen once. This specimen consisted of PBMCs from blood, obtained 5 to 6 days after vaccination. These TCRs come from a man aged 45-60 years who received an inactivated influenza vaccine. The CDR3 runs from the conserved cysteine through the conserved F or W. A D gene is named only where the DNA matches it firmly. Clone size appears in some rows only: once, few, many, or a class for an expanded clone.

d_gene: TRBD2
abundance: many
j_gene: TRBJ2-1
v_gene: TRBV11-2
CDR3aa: CASSLGSWGGQFF
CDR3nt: TGTGCCAGCAGCTTAGGTTCCTGGGGGGGGCAGTTCTTC

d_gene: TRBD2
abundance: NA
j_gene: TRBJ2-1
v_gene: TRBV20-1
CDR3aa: CSARSSGASSYNEQFF
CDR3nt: TGCAGTGCTAGGTCTAGCGGAGCGTCCTCCTACAATGAGCAGTTCTTC

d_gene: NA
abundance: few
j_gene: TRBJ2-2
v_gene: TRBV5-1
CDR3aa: CASSFRSGLTGELFF
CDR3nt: TGCGCCAGCAGCTTTCGTAGCGGCCTCACCGGGGAGCTGTTTTTT

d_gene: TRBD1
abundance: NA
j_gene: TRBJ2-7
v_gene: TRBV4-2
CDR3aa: CASSQGQGPEQYF
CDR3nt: TGTGCCAGCAGCCAAGGACAGGGTCCCGAGCAGTACTTC

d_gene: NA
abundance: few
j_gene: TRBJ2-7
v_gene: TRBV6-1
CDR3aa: CASSRLGHHGYEQYF
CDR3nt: TGTGCCAGCAGTCGGTTGGGACACCACGGGTACGAGCAGTACTTC

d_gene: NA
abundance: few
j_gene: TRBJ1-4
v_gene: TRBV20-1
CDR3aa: CSARETANEKLFF
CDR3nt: TGCAGTGCTAGGGAGACAGCCAATGAAAAACTGTTTTTT

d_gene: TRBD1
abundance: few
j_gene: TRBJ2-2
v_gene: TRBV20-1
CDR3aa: CSARDSPGGKAGELFF
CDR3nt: TGCAGTGCTAGAGATAGCCCAGGGGGCAAAGCCGGGGAGCTGTTTTTT

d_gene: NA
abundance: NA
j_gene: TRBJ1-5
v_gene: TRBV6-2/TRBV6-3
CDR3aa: CASTRTGNQPQHF
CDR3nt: TGTGCCAGCACCCGGACGGGGAATCAGCCCCAGCATTTT

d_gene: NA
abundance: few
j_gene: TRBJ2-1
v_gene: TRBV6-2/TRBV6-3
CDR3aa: CASSYTPSMWISLLNNEQFF
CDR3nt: TGTGCCAGCAGTTACACCCCCTCTATGTGGATTTCACTACTCAACAATGAGCAGTTCTTC

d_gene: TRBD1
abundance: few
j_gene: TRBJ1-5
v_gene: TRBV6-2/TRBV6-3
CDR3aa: CASSQSGTGPYQPQHF
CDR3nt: TGTGCCAGCAGTCAATCCGGGACAGGACCCTATCAGCCCCAGCATTTT

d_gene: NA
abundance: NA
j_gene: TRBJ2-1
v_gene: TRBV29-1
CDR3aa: CSGGVGGRSSYNEQFF
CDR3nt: TGCAGCGGGGGGGTTGGGGGTAGGAGCTCCTACAATGAGCAGTTCTTC

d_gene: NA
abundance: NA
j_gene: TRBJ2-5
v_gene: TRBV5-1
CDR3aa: CASSSLTGQFQETQHF
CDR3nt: TGCGCCAGCAGCTCACTGACTGGACAGTTCCAAGAGACCCAGCACTTC

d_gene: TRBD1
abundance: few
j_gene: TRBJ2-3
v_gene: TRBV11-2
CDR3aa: CASRHSGTGVEAQYF
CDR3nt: TGTGCCAGCAGACACTCCGGGACAGGGGTTGAGGCGCAGTATTTT

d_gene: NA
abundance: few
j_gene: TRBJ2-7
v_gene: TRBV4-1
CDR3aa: CASSQWEKYEQYF
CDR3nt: TGCGCCAGCAGCCAATGGGAAAAGTACGAGCAGTACTTC

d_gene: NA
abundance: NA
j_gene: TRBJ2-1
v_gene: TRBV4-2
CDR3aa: CASSQGPGLYNEQFF
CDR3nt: TGTGCCAGCAGCCAAGGCCCAGGACTCTACAATGAGCAGTTCTTC

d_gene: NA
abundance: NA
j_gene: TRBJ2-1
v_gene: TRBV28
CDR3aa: CASSSGTASSYNEQFF
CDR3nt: TGTGCCAGCAGCTCCGGGACCGCGAGCTCCTACAATGAGCAGTTCTTC

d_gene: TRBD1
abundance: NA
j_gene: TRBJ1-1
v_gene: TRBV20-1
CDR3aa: CSAPRQGLAFF
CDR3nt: TGCAGTGCCCCTAGACAGGGATTAGCTTTCTTT

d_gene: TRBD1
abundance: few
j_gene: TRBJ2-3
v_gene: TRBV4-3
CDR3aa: CASSQRDRGLTDTQYF
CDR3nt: TGCGCCAGCAGCCAAAGGGACAGGGGCCTCACAGATACGCAGTATTTT

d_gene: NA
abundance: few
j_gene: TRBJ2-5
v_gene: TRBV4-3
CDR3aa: CASSQGSTNQETQYF
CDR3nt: TGCGCCAGCAGCCAAGGAAGCACAAACCAAGAGACCCAGTACTTC

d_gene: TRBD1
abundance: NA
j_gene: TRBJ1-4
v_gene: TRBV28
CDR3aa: CASSFTGGVEKLFF
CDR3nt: TGTGCCAGCAGTTTTACAGGGGGCGTTGAAAAACTGTTTTTT

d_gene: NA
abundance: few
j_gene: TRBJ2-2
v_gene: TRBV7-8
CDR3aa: CASSLEGWSISGELFF
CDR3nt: TGTGCCAGCAGCTTGGAAGGGTGGTCGATATCAGGGGAGCTGTTTTTT

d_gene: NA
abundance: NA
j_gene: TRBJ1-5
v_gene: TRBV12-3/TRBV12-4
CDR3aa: CASTLGGQPQHF
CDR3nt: TGTGCCAGCACCCTCGGGGGACAGCCCCAGCATTTT

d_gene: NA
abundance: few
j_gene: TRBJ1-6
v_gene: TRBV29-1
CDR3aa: CSAGGGPNSPLHF
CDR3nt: TGCAGCGCGGGGGGCGGGCCCAATTCACCCCTCCACTTT

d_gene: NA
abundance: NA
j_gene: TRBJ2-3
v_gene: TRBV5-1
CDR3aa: CASSQRDPTLGTQYF
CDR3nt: TGCGCCAGCAGCCAACGGGACCCAACATTGGGAACGCAGTATTTT

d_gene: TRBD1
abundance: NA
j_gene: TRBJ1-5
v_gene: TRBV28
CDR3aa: CASGQSGQGYQPQHF
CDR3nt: TGTGCCAGCGGTCAATCGGGACAGGGGTATCAGCCCCAGCATTTT

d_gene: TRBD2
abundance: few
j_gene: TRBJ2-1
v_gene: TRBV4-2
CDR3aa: CASSQGLAGVTYNEQFF
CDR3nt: TGTGCCAGCAGCCAAGGACTAGCGGGAGTGACCTACAATGAGCAGTTCTTC

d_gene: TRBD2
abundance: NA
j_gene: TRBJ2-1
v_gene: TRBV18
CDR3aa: CASSPPNRRTSGGNEQFF
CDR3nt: TGTGCCAGCTCACCACCGAACCGTAGGACTAGCGGGGGTAATGAGCAGTTCTTC

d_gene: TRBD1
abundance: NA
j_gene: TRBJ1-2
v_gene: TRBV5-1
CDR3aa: CASSLAGQGSEGYTF
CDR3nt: TGCGCCAGCAGCCTTGCCGGACAGGGAAGCGAGGGCTACACCTTC

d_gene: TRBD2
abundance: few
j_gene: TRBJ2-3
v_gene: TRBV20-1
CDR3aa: CSARGGLAESTDTQYF
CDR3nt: TGCAGTGCTAGAGGAGGACTAGCGGAAAGCACAGATACGCAGTATTTT

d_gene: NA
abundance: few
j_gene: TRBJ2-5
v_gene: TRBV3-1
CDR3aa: CASSQGWGHQETQYF
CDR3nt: TGTGCCAGCAGCCAAGGTTGGGGGCATCAAGAGACCCAGTACTTC

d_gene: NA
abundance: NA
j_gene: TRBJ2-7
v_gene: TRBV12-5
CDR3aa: CASGLSQGSSYEQYF
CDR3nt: TGTGCTAGTGGACTTTCACAGGGATCTTCCTACGAGCAGTACTTC

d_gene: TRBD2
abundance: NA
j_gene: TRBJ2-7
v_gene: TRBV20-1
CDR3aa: CSARDGRDYTRSYEQYF
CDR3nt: TGCAGTGCTAGAGATGGACGGGACTACACACGGTCCTACGAGCAGTACTTC

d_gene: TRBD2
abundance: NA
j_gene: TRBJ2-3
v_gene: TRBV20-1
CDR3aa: CSATGTSGNTDTQYF
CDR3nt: TGCAGTGCAACCGGGACTAGCGGTAACACAGATACGCAGTATTTT

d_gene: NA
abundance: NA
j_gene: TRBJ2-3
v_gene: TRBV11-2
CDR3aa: CASSYAHMNTQYF
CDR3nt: TGTGCCAGCAGCTACGCCCACATGAATACGCAGTATTTT

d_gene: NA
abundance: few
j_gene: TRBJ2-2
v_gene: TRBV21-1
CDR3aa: CASSKETFAGELFF
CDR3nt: TGTGCCAGCAGCAAAGAAACATTCGCCGGGGAGCTGTTTTTT

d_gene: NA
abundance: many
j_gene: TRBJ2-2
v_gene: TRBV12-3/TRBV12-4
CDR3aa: CASSHRVSGELFF
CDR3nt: TGTGCCAGCAGTCACAGGGTCTCCGGGGAGCTGTTTTTT

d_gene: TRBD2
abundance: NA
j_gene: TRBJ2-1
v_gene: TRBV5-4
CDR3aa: CASSREGPGDNEQFF
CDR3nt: TGTGCCAGCAGCAGGGAGGGTCCCGGAGACAATGAGCAGTTCTTC

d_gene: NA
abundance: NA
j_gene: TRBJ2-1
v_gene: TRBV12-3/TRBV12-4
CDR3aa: CASSFFRGWTRRNEQFF
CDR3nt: TGTGCCAGCAGTTTTTTCAGGGGATGGACCCGTCGAAATGAGCAGTTCTTC

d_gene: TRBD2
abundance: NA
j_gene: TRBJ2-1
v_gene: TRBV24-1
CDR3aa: CATSGLAGSSYNEQFF
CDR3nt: TGTGCCACCAGTGGACTAGCGGGAAGCTCCTACAATGAGCAGTTCTTC

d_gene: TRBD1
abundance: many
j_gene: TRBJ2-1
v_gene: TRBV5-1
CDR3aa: CASSLEGQGVNEQFF
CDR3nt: TGCGCCAGCAGCTTAGAGGGCCAGGGGGTCAATGAGCAGTTCTTC

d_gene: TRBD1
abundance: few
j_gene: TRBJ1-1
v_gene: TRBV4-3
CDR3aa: CASSHRGQTEAFF
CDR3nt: TGCGCCAGCAGCCACAGGGGGCAAACTGAAGCTTTCTTT

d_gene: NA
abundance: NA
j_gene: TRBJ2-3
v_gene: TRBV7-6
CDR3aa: CASSLRTLSTDTQYF
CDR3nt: TGTGCCAGCAGCTTAAGGACCCTGAGCACAGATACGCAGTATTTT

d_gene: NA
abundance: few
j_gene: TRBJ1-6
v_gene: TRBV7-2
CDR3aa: CASSLDRGAPNSPLHF
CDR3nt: TGTGCCAGCAGCTTAGATCGGGGGGCGCCTAACTCACCCCTCCACTTT

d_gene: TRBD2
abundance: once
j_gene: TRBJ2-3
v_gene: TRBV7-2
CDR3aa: CASSRLGLAAFTDTQYF
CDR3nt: TGTGCCAGCAGCCGCCTGGGACTAGCAGCTTTCACAGATACGCAGTATTTT

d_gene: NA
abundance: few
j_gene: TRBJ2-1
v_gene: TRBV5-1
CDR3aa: CASSFGGREYNEQFF
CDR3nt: TGCGCCAGCAGCTTCGGGGGAAGGGAATACAATGAGCAGTTCTTC

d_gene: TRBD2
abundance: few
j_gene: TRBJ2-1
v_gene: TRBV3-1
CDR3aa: CASSPGTSVSYNEQFF
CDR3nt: TGTGCCAGCAGCCCCGGGACTAGCGTCAGCTACAATGAGCAGTTCTTC

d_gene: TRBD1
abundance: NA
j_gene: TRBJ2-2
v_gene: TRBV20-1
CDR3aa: CTRQGDTGELFF
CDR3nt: TGCACTAGACAGGGGGACACCGGGGAGCTGTTTTTT

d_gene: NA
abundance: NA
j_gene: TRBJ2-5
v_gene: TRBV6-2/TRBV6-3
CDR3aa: CASSYYRVETQYF
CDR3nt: TGTGCCAGCAGTTACTATCGGGTGGAGACCCAGTACTTC

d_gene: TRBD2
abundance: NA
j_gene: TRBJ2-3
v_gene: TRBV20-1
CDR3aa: CSASRDYSRDTQYF
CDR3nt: TGCAGTGCTAGCCGGGACTACTCACGGGATACGCAGTATTTT

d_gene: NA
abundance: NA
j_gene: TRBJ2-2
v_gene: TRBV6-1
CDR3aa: CASSMGQGTGELFF
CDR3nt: TGTGCCAGCAGCATGGGGCAGGGAACCGGGGAGCTGTTTTTT

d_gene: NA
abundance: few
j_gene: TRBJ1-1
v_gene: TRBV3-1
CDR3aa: CASSRRRNTEAFF
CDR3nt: TGTGCCAGCAGCCGCAGGCGGAACACTGAAGCTTTCTTT

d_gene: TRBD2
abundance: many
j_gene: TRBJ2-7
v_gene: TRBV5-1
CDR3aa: CASSLGTSGYEQYF
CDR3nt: TGCGCCAGCAGCTTGGGGACTAGCGGTTACGAGCAGTACTTC

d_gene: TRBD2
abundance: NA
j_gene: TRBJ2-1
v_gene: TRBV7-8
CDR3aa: CASIPPTSGRAHEQFF
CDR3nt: TGTGCCAGCATTCCCCCGACTAGCGGGAGGGCTCATGAGCAGTTCTTC

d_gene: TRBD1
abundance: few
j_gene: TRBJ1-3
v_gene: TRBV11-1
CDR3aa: CASSPKPGQGSSGNTIYF
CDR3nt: TGTGCCAGCAGCCCCAAACCGGGACAGGGGTCCTCTGGAAACACCATATATTTT

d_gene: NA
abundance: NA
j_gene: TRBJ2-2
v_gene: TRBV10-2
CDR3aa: CASRAGPNTGELFF
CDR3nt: TGCGCCAGCAGGGCGGGACCAAACACCGGGGAGCTGTTTTTT

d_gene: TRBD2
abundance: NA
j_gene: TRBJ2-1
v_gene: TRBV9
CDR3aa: CASSAGTSGVGEQFF
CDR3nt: TGTGCCAGCAGCGCCGGGACTAGCGGGGTGGGTGAGCAGTTCTTC

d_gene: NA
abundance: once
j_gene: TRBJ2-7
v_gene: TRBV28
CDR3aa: CASSPGEGRYEQYF
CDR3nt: TGTGCCAGCAGTCCGGGAGAAGGGCGCTACGAGCAGTACTTC